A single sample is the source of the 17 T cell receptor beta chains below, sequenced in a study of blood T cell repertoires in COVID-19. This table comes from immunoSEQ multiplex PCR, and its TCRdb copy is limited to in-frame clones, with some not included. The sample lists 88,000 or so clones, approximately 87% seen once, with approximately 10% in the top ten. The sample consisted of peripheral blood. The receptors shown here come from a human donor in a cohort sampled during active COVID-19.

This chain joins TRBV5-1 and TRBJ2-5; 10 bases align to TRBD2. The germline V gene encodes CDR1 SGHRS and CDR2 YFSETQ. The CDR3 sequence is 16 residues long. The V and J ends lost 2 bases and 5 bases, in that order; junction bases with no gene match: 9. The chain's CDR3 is CASSFSSGRPGETQYF. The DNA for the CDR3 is TGCGCCAGCAGCTTTAGTAGCGGGAGGCCGGGGGAGACCCAGTACTTC.

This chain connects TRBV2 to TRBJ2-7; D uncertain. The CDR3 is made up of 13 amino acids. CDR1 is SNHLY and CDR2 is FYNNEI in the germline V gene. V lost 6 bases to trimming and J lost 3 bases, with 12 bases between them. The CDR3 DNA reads TGTGCCAGCAGAAGAGCTTCCAACTACGAGCAGTACTTC. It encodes CASRRASNYEQYF.

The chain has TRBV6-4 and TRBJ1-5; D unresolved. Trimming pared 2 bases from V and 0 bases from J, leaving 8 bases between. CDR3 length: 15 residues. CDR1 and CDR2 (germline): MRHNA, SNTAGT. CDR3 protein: CASSDGTFSNQPQHF. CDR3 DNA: TGTGCCAGCAGTGACGGCACCTTTAGCAATCAGCCCCAGCATTTT.

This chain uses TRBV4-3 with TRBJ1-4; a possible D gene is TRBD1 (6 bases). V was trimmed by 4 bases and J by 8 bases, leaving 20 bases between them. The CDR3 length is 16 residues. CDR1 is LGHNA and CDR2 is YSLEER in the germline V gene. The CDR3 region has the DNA TGCGCCAGCAGCCGCGGGGGGGGCAGGGGAGAAGAAAAACTGTTTTTT. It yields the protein CASSRGGGRGEEKLFF.

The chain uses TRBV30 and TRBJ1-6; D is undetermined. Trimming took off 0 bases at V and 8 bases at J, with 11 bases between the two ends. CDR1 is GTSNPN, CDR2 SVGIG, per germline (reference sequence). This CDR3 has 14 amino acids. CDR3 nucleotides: TGTGCCTGGAGTGTATTGACCGACTATTCACCCCTCCACTTT. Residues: CAWSVLTDYSPLHF.

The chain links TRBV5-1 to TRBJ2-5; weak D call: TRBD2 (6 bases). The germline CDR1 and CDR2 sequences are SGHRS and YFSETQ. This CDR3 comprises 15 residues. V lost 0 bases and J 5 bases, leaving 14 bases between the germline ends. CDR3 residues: CASSLDPGVSETQYF. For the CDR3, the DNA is TGCGCCAGCAGCTTGGATCCGGGGGTTAGTGAGACCCAGTACTTC. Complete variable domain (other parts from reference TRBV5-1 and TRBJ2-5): KAGVTQTPRYLIKTRGQQVTLSCSPISGHRSVSWYQQTPGQGLQFLFEYFSETQRNKGNFPGRFSGRQFSNSRSEMNVSTLELGDSALYLCASSLDPGVSETQYFGPGTRLLVL.

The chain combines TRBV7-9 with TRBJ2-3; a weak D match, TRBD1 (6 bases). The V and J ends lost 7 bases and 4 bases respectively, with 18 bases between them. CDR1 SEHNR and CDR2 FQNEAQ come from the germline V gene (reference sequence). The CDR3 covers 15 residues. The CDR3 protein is CASIAGALDSDTQYF. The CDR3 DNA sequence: TGTGCCAGCATCGCAGGGGCACTTGACTCAGATACGCAGTATTTT.

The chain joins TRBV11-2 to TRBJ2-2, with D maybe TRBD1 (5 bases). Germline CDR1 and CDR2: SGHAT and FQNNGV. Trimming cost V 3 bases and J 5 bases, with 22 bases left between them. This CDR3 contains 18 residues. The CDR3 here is CASSLGPQGAGITGELFF. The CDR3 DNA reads TGTGCCAGCAGCTTGGGTCCCCAGGGCGCTGGAATTACCGGGGAGCTGTTTTTT.

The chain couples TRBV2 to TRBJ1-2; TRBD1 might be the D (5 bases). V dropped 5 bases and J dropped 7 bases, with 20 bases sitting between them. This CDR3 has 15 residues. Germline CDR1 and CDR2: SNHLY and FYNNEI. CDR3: CASSPNRGESGGYTF. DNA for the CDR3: TGTGCCAGCAGTCCTAATCGGGGGGAATCTGGTGGCTACACCTTC.

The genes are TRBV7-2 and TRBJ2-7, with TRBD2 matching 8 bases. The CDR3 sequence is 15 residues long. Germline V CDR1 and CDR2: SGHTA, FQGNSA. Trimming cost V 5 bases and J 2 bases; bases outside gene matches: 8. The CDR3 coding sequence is TGTGCCAGCAGCCAAACTAGCGGAGGTACCTACGAGCAGTACTTC. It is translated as CASSQTSGGTYEQYF.

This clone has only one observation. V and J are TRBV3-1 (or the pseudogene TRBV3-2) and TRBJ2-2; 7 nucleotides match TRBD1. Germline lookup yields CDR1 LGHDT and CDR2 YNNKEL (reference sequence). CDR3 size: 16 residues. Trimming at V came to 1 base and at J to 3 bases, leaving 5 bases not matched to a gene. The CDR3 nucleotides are TGTGCCAGCAGCCAAGGCTTTGGGACAGACACCGGGGAGCTGTTTTTT. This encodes CASSQGFGTDTGELFF.

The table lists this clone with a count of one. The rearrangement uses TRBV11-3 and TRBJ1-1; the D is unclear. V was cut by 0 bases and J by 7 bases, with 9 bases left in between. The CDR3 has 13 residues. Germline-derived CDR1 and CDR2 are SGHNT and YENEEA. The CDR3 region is CASSLEAGYEAFF. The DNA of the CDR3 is TGTGCCAGCAGCTTAGAAGCCGGGTATGAAGCTTTCTTT.

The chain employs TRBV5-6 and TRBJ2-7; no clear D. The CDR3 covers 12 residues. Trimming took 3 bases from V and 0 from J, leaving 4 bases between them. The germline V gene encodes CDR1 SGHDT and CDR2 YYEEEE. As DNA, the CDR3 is TGTGCCAGCAGCTCGAGCTCCTACGAGCAGTACTTC. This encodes CASSSSSYEQYF. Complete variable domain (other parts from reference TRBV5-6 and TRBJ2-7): DAGVTQSPTHLIKTRGQQVTLRCSPKSGHDTVSWYQQALGQGPQFIFQYYEEEERQRGNFPDRFSGHQFPNYSSELNVNALLLGDSALYLCASSSSSYEQYFGPGTRLTVT.

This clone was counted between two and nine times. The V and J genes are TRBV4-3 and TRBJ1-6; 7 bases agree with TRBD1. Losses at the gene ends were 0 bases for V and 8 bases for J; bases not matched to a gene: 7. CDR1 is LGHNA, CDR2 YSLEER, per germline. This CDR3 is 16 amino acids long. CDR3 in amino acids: CASSQEAGTADSPLHF. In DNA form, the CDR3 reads TGCGCCAGCAGCCAAGAGGCGGGGACAGCGGATTCACCCCTCCACTTT.

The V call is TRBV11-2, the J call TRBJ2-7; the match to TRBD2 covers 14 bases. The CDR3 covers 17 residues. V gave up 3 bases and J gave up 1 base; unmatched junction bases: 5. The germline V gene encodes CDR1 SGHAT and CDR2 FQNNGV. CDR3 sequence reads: CASSLGTSGRVSYEQYF. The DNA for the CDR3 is TGTGCCAGCAGCTTGGGGACTAGCGGGAGAGTTTCCTACGAGCAGTACTTC.

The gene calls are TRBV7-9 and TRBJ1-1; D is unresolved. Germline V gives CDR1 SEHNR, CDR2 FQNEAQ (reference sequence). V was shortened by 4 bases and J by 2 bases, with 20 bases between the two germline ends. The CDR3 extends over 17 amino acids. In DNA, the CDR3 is TGTGCCAGCAGCTCATGGGGAGTGACGACGGAAAACACTGAAGCTTTCTTT. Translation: CASSSWGVTTENTEAFF.

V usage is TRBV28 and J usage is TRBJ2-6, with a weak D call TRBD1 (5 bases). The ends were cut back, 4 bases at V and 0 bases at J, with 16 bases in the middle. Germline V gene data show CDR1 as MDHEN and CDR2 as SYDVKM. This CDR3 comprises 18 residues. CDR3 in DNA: TGTGCCAGCAGTTCCGTGGCAGGGCCTTCCTCTGGGGCCAACGTCCTGACTTTC. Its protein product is CASSSVAGPSSGANVLTF.